The next 31 T cell receptor beta chains were all read from a single sample in a study of T cell responses to AZD1222 COVID-19 vaccine. The protocol was immunoSEQ multiplex PCR, while the TCRdb copy is restricted to in-frame clones and leaves out a portion. The table lists under 200,000 clones, around nine tenths of them singletons. The sample was peripheral blood, taken on day 0 of AZD1222 vaccination. The origin of the receptors is an adult in good health.

The V call is TRBV5-1, the J call TRBJ1-1; D is possibly TRBD1 (5 bases). The CDR3 has 12 residues. Germline loops: CDR1 SGHRS, CDR2 YFSETQ. V dropped 3 bases and J dropped 4 bases, with 7 bases sitting between them. The CDR3 DNA sequence: TGCGCCAGCAGCTCCGGGACCACTGAAGCTTTCTTT. Translation gives CASSSGTTEAFF.

V and J are TRBV3-1 (or the pseudogene TRBV3-2) and TRBJ2-2; D uncertain. The V gene lost 0 bases and the J gene lost 5 bases, with 7 bases spanning the gap. The length of the CDR3 is 14 residues. CDR1 is LGHDT and CDR2 is YNNKEL in the germline V gene (reference sequence). The DNA for the CDR3 is TGTGCCAGCAGCCAAGAGGGGTGGACCGGGGAGCTGTTTTTT. Protein: CASSQEGWTGELFF.

CDR3: CASSQGLNRGLNTEAFF. The CDR3 DNA reads as TGCGCCAGCAGCCAAGGACTGAACAGGGGACTGAACACTGAAGCTTTCTTT. The chain combines TRBV4-3 with TRBJ1-1, with 7 bases identical to TRBD1. This CDR3 has 17 residues. The trim removed 1 base at V and 0 bases at J, leaving 8 bases unmatched. CDR1 LGHNA and CDR2 YSLEER come from the germline V gene.

The chain employs TRBV6-6 and TRBJ2-7; D might be TRBD2 (6 bases). Germline V gene sequence: CDR1 MNHNY, CDR2 SVGAGI (reference sequence). The CDR3 contains 13 residues. The V end lost 6 bases, the J end lost 6 bases, and 15 bases lay between the germline ends. CDR3 amino acids: CASSRDSLTEQYF. Here the CDR3 DNA reads TGTGCCAGCAGCCGGGACTCCCTAACCGAGCAGTACTTC.

This clone was found once. The rearrangement joins TRBV5-8 to TRBJ2-3; TRBD2 matches at 10 bases. Germline V gives CDR1 SGHTS, CDR2 YDEGEE. The CDR3 spans 18 residues. Germline trimming cut 1 base from V and 1 base from J; bases unmatched to any gene: 9. The CDR3 sequence: CASSLSIAGGRRTDTQYF. DNA for the CDR3: TGTGCCAGCAGCTTGTCAATAGCGGGGGGCCGGCGCACAGATACGCAGTATTTT.

The chain carries TRBV7-9 and TRBJ1-4; TRBD1 agrees at 7 bases. Losses at the gene ends were 2 bases for V and 0 bases for J; bases not matched to a gene: 6. Germline values: CDR1 SEHNR, CDR2 FQNEAQ (reference sequence). The CDR3 extends over 17 amino acids. The CDR3 DNA reads as TGTGCCAGCAGCTTATTAGGGGGGACAGCAACTAATGAAAAACTGTTTTTT. It is translated as CASSLLGGTATNEKLFF.

The chain is built from TRBV5-6 and TRBJ2-2, with D tentatively TRBD2 (5 bases). This CDR3 is built from 14 residues. The V gene lost 4 bases and the J gene lost 1 base, with 8 bases spanning the gap. Germline V gene data show CDR1 as SGHDT and CDR2 as YYEEEE. The CDR3 is CASSPGVNTGELFF. CDR3 coding DNA: TGTGCCAGCAGCCCCGGGGTGAACACCGGGGAGCTGTTTTTT.

This clone was counted a single time. This rearrangement joins TRBV11-1 to TRBJ2-1, with TRBD1 identical over 7 bases. The CDR3 is 15 amino acids. J lost 7 bases, V lost 2 bases, and 8 bases had no gene match. CDR1 is SGHAT, CDR2 FQDESV, per germline (reference sequence). In DNA form, the CDR3 reads TGTGCCAGCAGCTTACTGACAGGGACCGGGAATGAGCAGTTCTTC. Encoded protein: CASSLLTGTGNEQFF.

The chain couples TRBV5-6 to TRBJ1-6, with 8 positions matching TRBD1. The germline V gene encodes CDR1 SGHDT and CDR2 YYEEEE. CDR3 length: 15 residues. The junction had 7 bases not matched to a gene; V was cut back by 4 bases and J by 7 bases. The CDR3 DNA reads as TGTGCCAGCAGCCTTTTGGACAGGGTGAATTCACCCCTCCACTTT. Amino acids: CASSLLDRVNSPLHF.

The chain has TRBV15 and TRBJ1-2; 10 bases are shared with TRBD1. The V gene end was trimmed by 3 bases and the J gene end by 8 bases; junction bases not matched to a gene: 12. The CDR3 contains 16 residues. Germline V gene lookup returns CDR1 LNHNV and CDR2 YYDKDF (reference sequence). The CDR3 protein is CATSRERDRGLWGYTF. The CDR3 coding sequence is TGTGCCACCAGCAGGGAACGAGACAGGGGGCTGTGGGGCTACACCTTC.

The chain links TRBV6-6 to TRBJ2-5; the D gene could be TRBD1 or TRBD2 (6 bases each). The germline gives CDR1 MNHNY, CDR2 SVGAGI (reference sequence). This CDR3 region has 14 residues. Trimming cost V 2 bases and J 5 bases, with 12 bases left between them. The CDR3 reads CASSYGTSGETQYF. The CDR3 region has the DNA TGTGCCAGCAGTTACGGGACAAGCGGGGAGACCCAGTACTTC.

The chain combines TRBV6-5 with TRBJ1-1, with TRBD1 identical over 7 bases. CDR1 is MNHEY, CDR2 SVGAGI, per germline. The CDR3 covers 15 residues. The V and J ends lost 5 bases and 1 base, in that order; junction bases with no gene match: 7. CDR3 in DNA: TGTGCCAGCAGTCTTACAGGGGAGGCGAACACTGAAGCTTTCTTT. It yields the protein CASSLTGEANTEAFF.

The rearrangement joins TRBV24-1 to TRBJ1-5; D is possibly TRBD1 (5 bases). This CDR3 region has 16 residues. Germline CDR1 reads KGHDR; CDR2 reads SFDVKD. V lost 2 bases and J 0 bases, leaving 10 bases between the germline ends. In DNA form, the CDR3 reads TGTGCCACCAGTGATTCGGCAGGGCTTAGCAATCAGCCCCAGCATTTT. The encoded protein is CATSDSAGLSNQPQHF.

CDR3 bases: TGTGCCAGCAGTGCAGGAGGGCCCCTCTCTGGAAACACCATATATTTT. Translating it yields CASSAGGPLSGNTIYF. The J gene is TRBJ1-3, the V gene TRBV2; D is uncertain. The ends were cut back, 4 bases at V and 0 bases at J, with 13 bases in the middle. The CDR3 extends over 16 amino acids. Germline lookup yields CDR1 SNHLY and CDR2 FYNNEI.

V is TRBV27 and J is TRBJ2-7, with D tentatively TRBD1 or TRBD2 (5 bases each). V shed 4 bases and J shed 0 bases, with 19 bases lying between them. Per germline, CDR1 MNHEY and CDR2 SMNVEV (reference sequence). This CDR3 is built from 17 residues. The CDR3 protein is CASSSTLRDGYSYEQYF. CDR3 coding DNA: TGTGCCAGCAGTTCAACGCTCCGGGACGGATACTCCTACGAGCAGTACTTC.

The rearrangement links TRBV5-4 to TRBJ2-1; no clear D. V lost 0 bases and J 4 bases, leaving 14 bases between the germline ends. Germline CDR1 reads SGHNT; CDR2 reads YYREEE (reference sequence). This CDR3 has 16 amino acids. CDR3 region: CASSLATTPRYNEQFF. The CDR3 nucleotides read TGTGCCAGCAGCTTGGCGACAACCCCAAGGTACAATGAGCAGTTCTTC.

This clone came up once. This rearrangement joins TRBV6-5 to TRBJ1-3; TRBD1 agrees at 8 bases. The ends lost 8 bases at V and 8 bases at J; junction bases unmatched: 8. CDR3 length: 13 amino acids. The germline CDR1 and CDR2 sequences are MNHEY and SVGAGI. The CDR3 coding sequence is TGTGCCAGCCGGACAGGGTCGTGGGACACCATATATTTT. It is translated as CASRTGSWDTIYF.

This clone showed up just once. V gene TRBV11-3 combines with J gene TRBJ2-3; TRBD1 agrees at 7 bases. From germline, CDR1 is SGHNT and CDR2 YENEEA. V dropped 0 bases and J dropped 6; count of bases not matched to a gene: 27. This CDR3 region has 22 residues. CDR3 sequence reads: CASSLESRAGAGVTQGIDTQYF. Written as DNA, the CDR3 is TGTGCCAGCAGCTTAGAGTCTAGGGCAGGGGCAGGAGTTACACAGGGGATCGATACGCAGTATTTT.

Of note for this clone: At one end the junction does not follow the germline gene, possibly because of a read error. The chain couples TRBV7-7 to TRBJ1-1; no clear D. Germline loops: CDR1 SSHAT, CDR2 FNYEAQ (reference sequence). The CDR3 runs to 13 residues. The CDR3 region is CASSLEMNTEAFF. The DNA of the CDR3 is TGTGCTAGCAGCTTAGAGATGAACACTGAAGCTTTCTTT.

DNA of the CDR3: TGCGCCAGCAGCTTGACCCTAGCGGGGGTTAATGAGCAGTTCTTC. Amino acid sequence: CASSLTLAGVNEQFF. V is TRBV5-1 and J is TRBJ2-1; 10 positions match TRBD2. With 1 base clipped from V and 7 bases from J, the junction kept 5 bases outside the gene matches. The CDR3 is 15 residues long. Germline loops: CDR1 SGHRS, CDR2 YFSETQ. The entire variable domain, with the rest obtained from reference TRBV5-1 and TRBJ2-1, is as follows: KAGVTQTPRYLIKTRGQQVTLSCSPISGHRSVSWYQQTPGQGLQFLFEYFSETQRNKGNFPGRFSGRQFSNSRSEMNVSTLELGDSALYLCASSLTLAGVNEQFFGPGTRLTVL.

This rearrangement joins TRBV29-1 to TRBJ1-3; D gene ambiguous. The germline V gene encodes CDR1 SQVTM and CDR2 ANQGSEA. V was clipped by 5 bases and J by 2 bases, with 16 bases between them. The CDR3 spans 15 residues. CDR3 in amino acids: CSVRTTWEAGNTIYF. The CDR3, as DNA: TGCAGCGTTCGGACGACATGGGAAGCTGGAAACACCATATATTTT.

The chain carries TRBV7-2 and TRBJ2-1; 14 nucleotides match TRBD2. This CDR3 is 15 amino acids long. The V gene's germline CDR1 is SGHTA and CDR2 FQGNSA. V was pared by 1 base and J by 12 bases, with 5 bases of the junction left unmatched. The CDR3 DNA sequence: TGTGCCAGCAGCTTAGGAGGACTAGCGGGGGGAAGGCAGTTCTTC. This translates into CASSLGGLAGGRQFF.

This rearrangement joins TRBV19 to TRBJ2-1, with 15 bases that match TRBD2. V was clipped by 6 bases and J by 8 bases; unmatched bases: 2. The V gene's germline CDR1 is LNHDA and CDR2 SQIVND (reference sequence). The length of the CDR3 is 14 residues. CDR3 DNA: TGTGCCAGTAGCCGGACTAGCGGGGGGGATGAGCAGTTCTTC. This gives the protein CASSRTSGGDEQFF.

The chain has TRBV6-5 and TRBJ2-2; 10 nucleotides align to TRBD1. CDR1 and CDR2 from the germline V gene are MNHEY and SVGAGI. There are 15 residues in the CDR3. J gave up 5 bases and V 6 bases, and 6 bases lay outside the gene matches. The CDR3 region is CASRFDRGRTGELFF. The CDR3 region has the DNA TGTGCCAGCAGATTCGACAGGGGGCGAACCGGGGAGCTGTTTTTT.

CDR3 in amino acids: CASSTTVGNTIYF. In DNA form, the CDR3 reads TGTGCCAGCAGCACGACAGTTGGAAACACCATATATTTT. This chain uses TRBV12-3 or TRBV12-4 with TRBJ1-3; possibly TRBD1 for D (5 bases). V was cut by 6 bases and J by 3 bases, with 9 bases left in between. The CDR3 runs to 13 residues.

The rearrangement uses TRBV5-6 and TRBJ1-2, with 7 bases matching TRBD1. The length of the CDR3 is 13 residues. V gave up 2 bases and J gave up 13 bases; unmatched junction bases: 11. Germline CDR1 reads SGHDT; CDR2 reads YYEEEE. CDR3 residues: CASSFGDSNQSTF. CDR3 nucleotides: TGTGCCAGCAGCTTTGGGGACAGCAATCAGAGCACCTTC.

This sequence joins TRBV7-3 and TRBJ1-6; D perhaps matches TRBD1 (5 bases). The germline gives CDR1 SGHTA, CDR2 FQGTGA. Trimming removed 8 bases at V and 8 bases at J, with 13 bases between. This CDR3 region has 13 residues. The CDR3 DNA sequence: TGTGCCAGCGGTAGGAGGGGAGATTCACCCCTCCACTTT. This codes for CASGRRGDSPLHF.

The count of this clone is one. V is TRBV9 and J is TRBJ1-2; D perhaps matches TRBD1 (6 bases). The CDR3 loop spans 16 amino acids. Trimming took off 3 bases at V and 2 bases at J, with 17 bases between the two ends. The germline V gene encodes CDR1 SGDLS and CDR2 YYNGEE. The CDR3 nucleotides read TGTGCCAGCAGCGCCCCCTGGGGGGACAAGAACTATGGCTACACCTTC. Encoded protein: CASSAPWGDKNYGYTF.

The chain recombines TRBV14 with TRBJ1-6; tentatively, D is TRBD1 (5 bases). Trimming took off 0 bases at V and 10 bases at J, with 13 bases between the two ends. In germline, CDR1 is SGHDN, CDR2 FVKESK. The length of the CDR3 is 15 residues. The CDR3, as DNA: TGTGCCAGCAGCCAAGATCGGGGGAGAAGCTCACCCCTCCACTTT. Protein product: CASSQDRGRSSPLHF.

The rearrangement links TRBV6-5 to TRBJ1-1; possibly TRBD1 for D (6 bases). The CDR3 is 12 residues long. The germline V and J ends were trimmed by 8 bases and 8 bases, with 15 bases remaining between them. Germline-derived CDR1 and CDR2 are MNHEY and SVGAGI. The CDR3 coding sequence is TGTGCCAGCGGGCAGGGGCAGGTCGAAGCTTTCTTT. Amino acids: CASGQGQVEAFF.

The chain joins TRBV20-1 to TRBJ1-4; D possibly corresponds to TRBD1 (6 bases). Germline V gene data show CDR1 as DFQATT and CDR2 as SNEGSKA (reference sequence). The CDR3 has 14 amino acids. V was trimmed by 5 bases and J by 4 bases, leaving 14 bases between them. CDR3: CSARDGQNNEKLFF. CDR3 bases: TGCAGTGCTCGTGATGGACAGAATAATGAAAAACTGTTTTTT.